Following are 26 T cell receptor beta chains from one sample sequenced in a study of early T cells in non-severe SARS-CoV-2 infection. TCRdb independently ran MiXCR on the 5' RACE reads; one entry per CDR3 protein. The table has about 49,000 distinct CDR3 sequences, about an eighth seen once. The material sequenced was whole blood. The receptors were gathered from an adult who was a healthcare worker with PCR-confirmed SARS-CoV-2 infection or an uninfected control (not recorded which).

CDR3: CASSPGTTGLSPLHF. As DNA, the CDR3 is TGTGCCAGCTCACCCGGAACGACAGGGCTTTCACCCCTCCACTTT. The chain recombines TRBV18 with TRBJ1-6, with 7 bases fitting TRBD1. The CDR3 sequence is 15 residues long. The germline V gene has CDR1 KGHSH and CDR2 LQKENI. Trimming cost V 3 bases and J 9 bases; bases outside gene matches: 8.

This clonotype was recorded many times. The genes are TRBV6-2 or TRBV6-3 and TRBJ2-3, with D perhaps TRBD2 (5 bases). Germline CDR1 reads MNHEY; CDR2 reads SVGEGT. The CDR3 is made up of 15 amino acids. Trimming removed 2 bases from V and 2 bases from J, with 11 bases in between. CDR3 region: CASSYPAGFTDTQYF. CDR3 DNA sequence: TGTGCCAGCAGTTACCCGGCGGGTTTCACAGATACGCAGTATTTT.

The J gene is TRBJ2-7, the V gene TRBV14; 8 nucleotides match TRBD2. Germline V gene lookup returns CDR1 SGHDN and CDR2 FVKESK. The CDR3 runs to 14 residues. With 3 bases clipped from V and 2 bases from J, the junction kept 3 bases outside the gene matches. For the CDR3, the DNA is TGTGCCAGCAGCCAGAGGACTAGCCCCTACGAGCAGTACTTC. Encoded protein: CASSQRTSPYEQYF.

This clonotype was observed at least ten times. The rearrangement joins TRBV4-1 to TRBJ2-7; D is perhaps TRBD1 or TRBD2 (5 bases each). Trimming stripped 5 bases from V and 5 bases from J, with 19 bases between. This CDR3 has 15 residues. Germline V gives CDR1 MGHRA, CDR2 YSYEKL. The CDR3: CASSYHGAPVDEQYF. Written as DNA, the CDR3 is TGCGCCAGCAGCTACCACGGGGCCCCGGTTGACGAGCAGTACTTC.

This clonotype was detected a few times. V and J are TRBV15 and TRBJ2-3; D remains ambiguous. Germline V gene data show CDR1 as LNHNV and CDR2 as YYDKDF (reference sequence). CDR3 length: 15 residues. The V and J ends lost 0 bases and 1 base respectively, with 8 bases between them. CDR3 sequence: CATSRDKPGTDTQYF. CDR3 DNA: TGTGCCACCAGCAGAGATAAGCCTGGCACAGATACGCAGTATTTT.

The CDR3 loop reads CASRPPGTVNEQFF. The CDR3 DNA sequence: TGTGCCAGCAGACCCCCTGGGACAGTGAATGAGCAGTTCTTC. The genes are TRBV28 and TRBJ2-1, with 7 bases matching TRBD1. Germline V CDR1 and CDR2: MDHEN, SYDVKM. The CDR3 covers 14 residues. V trimming: 6 bases; J trimming: 7 bases; junction bases outside the gene matches: 9.

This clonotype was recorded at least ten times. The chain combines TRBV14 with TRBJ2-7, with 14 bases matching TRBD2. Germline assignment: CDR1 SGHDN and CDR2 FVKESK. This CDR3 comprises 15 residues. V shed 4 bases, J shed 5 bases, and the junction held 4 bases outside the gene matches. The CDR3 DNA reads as TGTGCCAGCAGCCTAGGGACTAGCGGGAGCCACGAGCAGTACTTC. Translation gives CASSLGTSGSHEQYF.

The CDR3 sequence is CASSQRGFNEKLFF. CDR3 nucleotide sequence: TGTGCCAGCAGCCAAAGGGGGTTTAATGAAAAACTGTTTTTT. The J gene is TRBJ1-4, the V gene TRBV3-1; maybe TRBD1 (6 bases). The CDR3 has 14 amino acids. Trimming pared 2 bases from V and 4 bases from J, leaving 8 bases between. CDR1 LGHDT and CDR2 YNNKEL come from the germline V gene (reference sequence).

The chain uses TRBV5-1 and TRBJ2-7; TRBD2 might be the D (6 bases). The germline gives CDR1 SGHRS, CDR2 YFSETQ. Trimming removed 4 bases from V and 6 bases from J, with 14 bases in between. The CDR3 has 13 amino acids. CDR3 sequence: CASSGTGRSEQYF. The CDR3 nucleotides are TGCGCCAGCAGCGGGACGGGGAGGAGCGAGCAGTACTTC.

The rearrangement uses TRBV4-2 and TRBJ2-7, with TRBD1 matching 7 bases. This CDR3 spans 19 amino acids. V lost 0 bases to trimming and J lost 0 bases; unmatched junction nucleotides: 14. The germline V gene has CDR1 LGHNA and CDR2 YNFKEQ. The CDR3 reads CASSQDPLGQARSSYEQYF. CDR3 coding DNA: TGTGCCAGCAGCCAAGATCCCCTCGGACAGGCCAGAAGCTCCTACGAGCAGTACTTC.

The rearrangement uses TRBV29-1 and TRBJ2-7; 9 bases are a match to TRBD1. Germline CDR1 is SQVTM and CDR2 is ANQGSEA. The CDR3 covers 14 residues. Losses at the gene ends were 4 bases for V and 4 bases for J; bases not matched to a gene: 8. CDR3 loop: CSVVVLGQGYEQYF. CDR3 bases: TGCAGCGTTGTTGTCTTGGGACAGGGATACGAGCAGTACTTC.

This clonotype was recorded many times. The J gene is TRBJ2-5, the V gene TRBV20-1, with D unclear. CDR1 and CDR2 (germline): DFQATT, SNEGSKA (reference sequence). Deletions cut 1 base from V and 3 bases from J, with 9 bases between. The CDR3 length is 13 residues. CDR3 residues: CSARAYWKETQYF. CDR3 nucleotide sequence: TGCAGTGCTAGAGCTTACTGGAAAGAGACCCAGTACTTC.

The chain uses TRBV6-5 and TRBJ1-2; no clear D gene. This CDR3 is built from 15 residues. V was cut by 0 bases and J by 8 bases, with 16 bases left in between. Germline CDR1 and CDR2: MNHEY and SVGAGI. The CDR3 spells CASSYSTESRDGYTF. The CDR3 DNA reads TGTGCCAGCAGTTACTCGACTGAGTCCCGTGACGGCTACACCTTC.

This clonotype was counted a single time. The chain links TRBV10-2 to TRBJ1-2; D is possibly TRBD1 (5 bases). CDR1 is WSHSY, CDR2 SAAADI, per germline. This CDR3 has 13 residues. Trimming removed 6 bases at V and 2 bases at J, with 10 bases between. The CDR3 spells CASSRDGNYGYTF. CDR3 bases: TGCGCCAGCAGCCGGGACGGCAACTATGGCTACACCTTC.

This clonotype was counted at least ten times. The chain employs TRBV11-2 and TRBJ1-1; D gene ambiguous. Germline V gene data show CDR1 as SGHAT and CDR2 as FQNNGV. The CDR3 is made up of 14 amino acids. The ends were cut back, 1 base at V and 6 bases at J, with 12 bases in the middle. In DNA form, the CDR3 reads TGTGCCAGCAGCTTAGTGTGGGGAGATGCTGAAGCTTTCTTT. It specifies CASSLVWGDAEAFF.

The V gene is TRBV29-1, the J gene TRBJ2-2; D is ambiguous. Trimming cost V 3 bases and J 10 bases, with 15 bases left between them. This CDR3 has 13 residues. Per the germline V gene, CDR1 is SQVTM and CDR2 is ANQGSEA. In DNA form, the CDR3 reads TGCAGCGTTGAGCAACACCCGGCCGCGGAGCTGTTTTTT. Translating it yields CSVEQHPAAELFF.

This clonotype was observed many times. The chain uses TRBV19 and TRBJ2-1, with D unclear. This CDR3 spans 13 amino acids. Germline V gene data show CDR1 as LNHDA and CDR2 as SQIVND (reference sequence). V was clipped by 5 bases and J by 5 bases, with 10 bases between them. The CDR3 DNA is TGTGCCAGTAGTCCAGGACGGAACAATGAGCAGTTCTTC. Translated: CASSPGRNNEQFF.

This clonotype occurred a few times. For the CDR3, the DNA is TGTGCCAGCATGGAACTCCCCAGCTCCTACAATGAGCAGTTCTTC. Translating it yields CASMELPSSYNEQFF. The rearrangement joins TRBV2 to TRBJ2-1, with D unresolved. Trimming pared 7 bases from V and 0 bases from J, leaving 13 bases between. The germline gives CDR1 SNHLY, CDR2 FYNNEI. The CDR3 extends over 15 amino acids.

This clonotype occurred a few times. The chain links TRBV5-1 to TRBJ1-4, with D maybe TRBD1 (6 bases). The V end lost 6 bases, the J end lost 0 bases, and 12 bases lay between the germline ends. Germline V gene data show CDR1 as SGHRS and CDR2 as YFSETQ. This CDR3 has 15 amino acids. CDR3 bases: TGCGCCAGCACCCTGGACAGATCAACTAATGAAAAACTGTTTTTT. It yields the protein CASTLDRSTNEKLFF.

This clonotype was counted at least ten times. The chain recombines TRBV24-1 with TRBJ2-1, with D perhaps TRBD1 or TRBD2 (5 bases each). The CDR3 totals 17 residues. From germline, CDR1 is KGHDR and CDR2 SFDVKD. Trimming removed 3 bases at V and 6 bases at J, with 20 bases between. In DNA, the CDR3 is TGTGCCACCAGTGATCGGCCGGGGCAGGGCACGGGCAATGAGCAGTTCTTC. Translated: CATSDRPGQGTGNEQFF.

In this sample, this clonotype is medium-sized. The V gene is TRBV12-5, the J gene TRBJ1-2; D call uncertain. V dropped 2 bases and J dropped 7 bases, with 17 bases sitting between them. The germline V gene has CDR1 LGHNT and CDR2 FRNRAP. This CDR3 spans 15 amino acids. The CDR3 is CASGLLKSRLGGYTF. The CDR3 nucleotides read TGTGCTAGTGGTTTGTTAAAATCCCGCTTGGGTGGCTACACCTTC.

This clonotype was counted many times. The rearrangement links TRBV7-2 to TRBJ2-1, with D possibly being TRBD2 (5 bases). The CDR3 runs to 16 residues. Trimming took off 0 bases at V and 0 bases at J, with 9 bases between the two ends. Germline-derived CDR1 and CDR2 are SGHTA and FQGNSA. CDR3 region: CASSLAIGSSYNEQFF. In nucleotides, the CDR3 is TGTGCCAGCAGCTTAGCGATAGGGAGCTCCTACAATGAGCAGTTCTTC. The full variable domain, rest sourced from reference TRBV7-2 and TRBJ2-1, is GAGVSQSPSNKVTEKGKDVELRCDPISGHTALYWYRQSLGQGLEFLIYFQGNSAPDKSGLPSDRFSAERTGGSVSTLTIQRTQQEDSAVYLCASSLAIGSSYNEQFFGPGTRLTVL.

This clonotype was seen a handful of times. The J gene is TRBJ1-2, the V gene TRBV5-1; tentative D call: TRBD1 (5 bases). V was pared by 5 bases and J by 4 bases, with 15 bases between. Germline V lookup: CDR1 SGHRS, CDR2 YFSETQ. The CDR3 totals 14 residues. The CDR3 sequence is CASREEGRLYGYTF. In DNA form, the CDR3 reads TGCGCCAGCAGGGAGGAGGGGCGTCTCTATGGCTACACCTTC.

The CDR3 nucleotides are TGTGCCAGCACCACAGGGGTCGGAAACACCATATATTTT. This translates into CASTTGVGNTIYF. The chain employs TRBV27 and TRBJ1-3, with 7 bases that match TRBD1. This CDR3 has 13 residues. Germline V gene lookup returns CDR1 MNHEY and CDR2 SMNVEV (reference sequence). After removal of 7 bases from V and 4 bases from J, the junction contained 4 bases not matched to a gene.

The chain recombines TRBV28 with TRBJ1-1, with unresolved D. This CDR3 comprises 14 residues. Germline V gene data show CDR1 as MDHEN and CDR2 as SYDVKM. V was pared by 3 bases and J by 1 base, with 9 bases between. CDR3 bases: TGTGCCAGCAGTTTGACACAAAAGAACACTGAAGCTTTCTTT. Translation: CASSLTQKNTEAFF. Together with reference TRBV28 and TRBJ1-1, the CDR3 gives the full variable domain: DVKVTQSSRYLVKRTGEKVFLECVQDMDHENMFWYRQDPGLGLRLIYFSYDVKMKEKGDIPEGYSVSREKKERFSLILESASTNQTSMYLCASSLTQKNTEAFFGQGTRLTVV.

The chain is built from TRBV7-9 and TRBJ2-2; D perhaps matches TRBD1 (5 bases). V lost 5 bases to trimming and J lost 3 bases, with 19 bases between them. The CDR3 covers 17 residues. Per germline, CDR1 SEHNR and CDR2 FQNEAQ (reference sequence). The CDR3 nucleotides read TGTGCCAGCAGCCCTTTGGTGGTACAGGACCACACCGGGGAGCTGTTTTTT. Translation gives CASSPLVVQDHTGELFF. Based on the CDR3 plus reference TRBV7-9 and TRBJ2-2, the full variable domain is DTGVSQNPRHKITKRGQNVTFRCDPISEHNRLYWYRQTLGQGPEFLTYFQNEAQLEKSRLLSDRFSAERPKGSFSTLEIQRTEQGDSAMYLCASSPLVVQDHTGELFFGEGSRLTVL.